This T cell receptor beta chain was recovered during a study of shared clonotypes between healthy human individuals. The protocol was immunoSEQ multiplex PCR, while the TCRdb copy is restricted to in-frame clones and leaves out a portion. The table includes 1.4 million to 1.5 million clones, roughly 96% detected once. With 5 bases removed from V and 7 bases from J, the gap between germline ends came to 15 bases. Germline V gene data show CDR1 as KGHSH and CDR2 as LQKENI. The CDR3 has 14 amino acids. This sequence originates from a man aged 25 to 40 in good health. The sequenced material came from naive CD4+ T cells sorted from blood. The sample's subset: CD45RA+ positively selected. The rearrangement links TRBV18 to TRBJ1-5; D possibly corresponds to TRBD1 (6 bases). The CDR3 reads CASSTSGEGQPQHF. CDR3 nucleotides: TGTGCCAGCTCAACCTCAGGGGAGGGACAGCCCCAGCATTTT. Full variable domain (rest looked up from reference TRBV18 and TRBJ1-5): NAGVMQNPRHLVRRRGQEARLRCSPMKGHSHVYWYRQLPEEGLKFMVYLQKENIIDESGMPKERFSAEFPKEGPSILRIQQVVRGDSAAYFCASSTSGEGQPQHFGDGTRLSIL.